In this sample, the clone carrying this T cell receptor (beta chain) turned up once. Trimming took 3 bases from V and 2 from J, leaving 14 bases between them. CDR3 length equals 15 residues. Germline loops: CDR1 SQVTM, CDR2 ANQGSEA. TCR beta cDNA came from roughly 0.45 ug total RNA, primed with a constant-region primer. Investigators got TCR beta libraries out of three nested multiplex PCR rounds, done with slightly modified ARM-PCR. TRBV1-TRBV30 forward and Cbeta reverse primers drove the first two roughly 10-cycle rounds. Using its own MiXCR run on the multiplex PCR reads, TCRdb lists one record per CDR3 protein. The profile shows roughly 200,000 distinct CDR3 sequences, approximately 80% of them singletons. This entry is derived from a study of tumor-infiltrating lymphocytes in primary liver carcinoma. The roughly 19-32 mg bulk tissue piece was not sorted before simultaneous RNA and DNA extraction. Chronic HBV infection, which was untreated, was present in the patients.

The sequenced material came from tumor tissue from primary liver carcinoma. The source of this sequence is a man aged 35-49 years with primary liver carcinoma and hepatitis B virus infection. The V gene is TRBV29-1, the J gene TRBJ2-1, with a tentative D call TRBD2 (5 bases). In DNA, the CDR3 is TGCAGCGTTGAGGAAACTAGTGGTCCCTACAATGAGCAGTTCTTC. As protein: CSVEETSGPYNEQFF.